This record concerns one T cell receptor (beta chain) sequence. The junction had 10 bases not matched to a gene; V was cut back by 2 bases and J by 3 bases. This CDR3 has 15 residues. Germline V lookup: CDR1 SQVTM, CDR2 ANQGSEA. After constant-region reverse-primer amplification, full-length variable regions underwent semi-nested PCR with Nested Universal Primer A. TCRdb re-called the 5' RACE reads with MiXCR, one entry per CDR3 protein. There are about 5,900 distinct CDR3 sequences in the sample; 69% occur only once, and around 4% lies in the top ten. The specimen was memory CD4+ T cells sorted from a lymph node. Regarding subset: memory CD4+ T cells, CD4+CD45RO+CD25-. This clonotype was obtained from a female donor with breast cancer. This chain connects TRBV29-1 to TRBJ2-7; 7 bases fit TRBD2. This CDR3 reads CSVELGGRRNYEQYF. CDR3 nucleotide sequence: TGCAGCGTTGAATTGGGCGGGAGAAGGAACTACGAGCAGTACTTC.